Listed below are T cell receptor beta chains from one sample, sequenced in a study of blood T cell repertoires in COVID-19. Here immunoSEQ multiplex PCR was the method, and the copy in TCRdb shows in-frame clones only, minus some. The sample consists of approximately 300,000 clones, roughly nine tenths of them appearing once. Sequenced material: PBMCs or T cells enriched from blood (not recorded which). The receptors derive from a woman in her 30s who had recovered from COVID-19. The conserved cysteine and the conserved F or W are not part of the CDR3 here. Where a row states a size, it is once, few, many or the class of an expanded clone; other rows omit it.

clone_size j_call v_call cdr3_aa
. TRBJ1-1 TRBV30 AWGQGKAAF
. TRBJ1-1 TRBV4-1 ASSQARTLNTEAF
. TRBJ1-2 TRBV11-3 ASSLDHLGQGGLDGYT
. TRBJ1-1 TRBV5-6 ASSFQDTEAF
. TRBJ1-4 TRBV7-6 ASSSDTLPATNEKLF
. TRBJ1-5 TRBV6-1 ASSELAQPQH
. TRBJ1-4 TRBV30 AWSTGVDEKLF
. TRBJ1-2 TRBV18 ASSPDRALEGYT
. TRBJ2-2 TRBV2 ASRSGQLNTGELF
. TRBJ1-5 TRBV4-3 ASSQDLSGDQPQH
. TRBJ2-3 TRBV5-1 ASSLGNTESTDTQY
many TRBJ1-5 TRBV5-8 ASSGGTAQPQH
. TRBJ1-5 TRBV5-4 ASSVPGQREGQPQH
. TRBJ2-2 TRBV7-7 ASSLGSGTTGELF
. TRBJ1-1 TRBV2 ASSYLGGAF
. TRBJ1-1 TRBV3-1/TRBV3-2 ASSQAGIRGGAF
. TRBJ2-7 TRBV7-3 ASSLWGTVSYEQY
. TRBJ2-7 TRBV27 ASRPGTGMYEQY
. TRBJ2-7 TRBV7-2 ASSGTGTSGSYEQY
. TRBJ1-2 TRBV5-1 ASSFATMDNYGYT
. TRBJ1-5 TRBV4-3 ASSQRTGDQPQH
. TRBJ2-7 TRBV27 ASSPKSNFAYEQY
. TRBJ1-2 TRBV7-9 ASTPMGDSYGYT
. TRBJ1-6 TRBV19 ASRIRGPNSPLH
. TRBJ1-4 TRBV7-9 ASSLAGTGPNEKLF
. TRBJ1-5 TRBV28 ASSLVPGQGAGNQPQH
. TRBJ1-1 TRBV11-2 ASSFRPLNTEAF
. TRBJ1-1 TRBV5-6 ASSLAGFGTEAF
few TRBJ1-3 TRBV11-2 ASSLVQGPSTGNTIY